This T cell receptor beta chain was documented in a study of CD8+ T cells in alopecia areata. In each case, RNA was isolated and then reverse transcribed into cDNA as the sequencing template. Measured with immunoSEQ multiplex PCR; TCRdb has only the in-frame clones, and not every one. In the table there are 120,000 or so clones, 35% to 45% of which are singletons. This CDR3 spans 12 amino acids. V gave up 4 bases and J gave up 6 bases, with 10 bases separating them. Germline V gene data show CDR1 as SGHNT and CDR2 as YYREEE (reference sequence). This chain joins TRBV5-4 and TRBJ1-2, with D possibly being TRBD1 (6 bases). The specimen was CD4+ T cells sorted from blood. This receptor was obtained from a human donor with alopecia areata. CDR3: CASSQRQDGYTF. The DNA of the CDR3 is TGTGCCAGCAGCCAGCGACAGGATGGCTACACCTTC.